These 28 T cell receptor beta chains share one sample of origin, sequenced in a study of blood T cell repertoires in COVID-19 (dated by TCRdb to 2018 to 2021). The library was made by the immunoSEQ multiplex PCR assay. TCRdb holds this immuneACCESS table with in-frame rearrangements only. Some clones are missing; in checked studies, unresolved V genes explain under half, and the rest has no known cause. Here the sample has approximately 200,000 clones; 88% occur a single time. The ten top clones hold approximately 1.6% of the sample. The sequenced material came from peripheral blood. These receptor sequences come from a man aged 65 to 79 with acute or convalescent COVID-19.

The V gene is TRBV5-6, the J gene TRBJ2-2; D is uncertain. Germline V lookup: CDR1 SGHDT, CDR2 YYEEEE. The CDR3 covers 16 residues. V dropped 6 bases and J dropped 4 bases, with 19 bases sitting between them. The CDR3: CASTSTGPLITGELFF. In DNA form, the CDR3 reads TGTGCCAGCACCTCTACTGGGCCTCTCATCACCGGGGAGCTGTTTTTT.

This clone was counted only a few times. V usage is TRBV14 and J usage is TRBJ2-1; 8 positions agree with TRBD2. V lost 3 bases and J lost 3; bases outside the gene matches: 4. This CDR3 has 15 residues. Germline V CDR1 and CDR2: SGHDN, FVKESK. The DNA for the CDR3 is TGTGCCAGCAGCCAGGGGACTAGAAGCTACAATGAGCAGTTCTTC. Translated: CASSQGTRSYNEQFF.

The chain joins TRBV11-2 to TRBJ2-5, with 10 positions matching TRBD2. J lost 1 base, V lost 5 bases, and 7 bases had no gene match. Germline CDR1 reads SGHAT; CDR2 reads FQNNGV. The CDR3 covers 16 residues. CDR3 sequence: CASSIRRLAGQETQYF. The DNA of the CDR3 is TGTGCCAGCAGCATAAGGAGACTAGCGGGCCAAGAGACCCAGTACTTC.

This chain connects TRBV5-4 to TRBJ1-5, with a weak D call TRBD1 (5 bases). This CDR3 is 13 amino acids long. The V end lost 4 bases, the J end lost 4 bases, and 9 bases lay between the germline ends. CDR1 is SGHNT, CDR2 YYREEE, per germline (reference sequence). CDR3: CASSRQPNQPQHF. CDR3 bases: TGTGCCAGCAGCCGACAGCCTAATCAGCCCCAGCATTTT.

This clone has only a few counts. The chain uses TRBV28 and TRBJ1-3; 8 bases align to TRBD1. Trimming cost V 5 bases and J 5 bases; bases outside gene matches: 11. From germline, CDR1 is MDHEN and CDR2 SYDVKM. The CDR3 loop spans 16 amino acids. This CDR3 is CASSPPAQGARNTIYF. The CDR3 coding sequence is TGTGCCAGCAGTCCCCCCGCCCAGGGGGCGAGAAACACCATATATTTT.

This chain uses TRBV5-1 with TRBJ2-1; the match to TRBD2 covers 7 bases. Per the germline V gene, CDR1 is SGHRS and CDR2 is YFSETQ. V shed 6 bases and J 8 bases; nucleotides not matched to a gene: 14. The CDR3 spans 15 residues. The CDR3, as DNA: TGCGCCAGCACTGCGCGGGAGTCCCTAAGGGATGAGCAGTTCTTC. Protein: CASTARESLRDEQFF.

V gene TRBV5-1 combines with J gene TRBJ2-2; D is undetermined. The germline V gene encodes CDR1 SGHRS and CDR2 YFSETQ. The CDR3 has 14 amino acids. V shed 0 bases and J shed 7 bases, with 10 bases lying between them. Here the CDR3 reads CASSLVSLGGELFF. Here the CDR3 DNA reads TGCGCCAGCAGCTTGGTATCTCTAGGCGGGGAGCTGTTTTTT.

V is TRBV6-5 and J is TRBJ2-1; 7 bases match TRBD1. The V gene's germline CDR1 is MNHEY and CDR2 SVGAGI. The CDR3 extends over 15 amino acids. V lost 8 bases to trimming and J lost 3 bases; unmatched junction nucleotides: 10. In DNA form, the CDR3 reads TGTGCCAGCCATGTTCGGGACAGAGACTACAATGAGCAGTTCTTC. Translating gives CASHVRDRDYNEQFF.

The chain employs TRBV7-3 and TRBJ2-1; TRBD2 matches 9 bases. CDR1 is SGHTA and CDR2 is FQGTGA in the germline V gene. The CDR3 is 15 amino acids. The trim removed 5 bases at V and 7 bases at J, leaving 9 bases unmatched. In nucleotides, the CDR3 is TGTGCCAGCAGCCCGTCGCTAGCGGGAAGGAATGAGCAGTTCTTC. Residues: CASSPSLAGRNEQFF.

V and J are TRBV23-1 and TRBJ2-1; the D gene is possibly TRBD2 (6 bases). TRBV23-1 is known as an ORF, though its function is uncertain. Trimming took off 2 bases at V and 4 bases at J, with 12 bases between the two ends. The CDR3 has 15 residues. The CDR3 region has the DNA TGCGCCAGCAGTCAAGGGGGGACCCCTTACAATGAGCAGTTCTTC. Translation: CASSQGGTPYNEQFF.

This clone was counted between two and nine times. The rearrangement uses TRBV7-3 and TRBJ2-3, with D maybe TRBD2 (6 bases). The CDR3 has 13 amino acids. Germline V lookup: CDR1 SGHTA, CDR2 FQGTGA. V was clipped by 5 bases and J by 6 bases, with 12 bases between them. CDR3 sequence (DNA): TGTGCCAGCAGCCTGACTAGGGTGGATACGCAGTATTTT. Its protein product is CASSLTRVDTQYF.

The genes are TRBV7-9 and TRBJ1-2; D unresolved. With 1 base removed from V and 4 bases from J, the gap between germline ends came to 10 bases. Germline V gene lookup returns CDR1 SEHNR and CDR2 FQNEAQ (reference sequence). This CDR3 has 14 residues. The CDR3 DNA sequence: TGTGCCAGCAGCTTAGGCCAGGACTCCTATGGCTACACCTTC. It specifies CASSLGQDSYGYTF.

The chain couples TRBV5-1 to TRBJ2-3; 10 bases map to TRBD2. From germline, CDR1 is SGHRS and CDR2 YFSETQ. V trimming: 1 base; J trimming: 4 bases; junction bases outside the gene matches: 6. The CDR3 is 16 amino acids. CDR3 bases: TGCGCCAGCAGCTTGTATTCTAGCGGGAGAGCAGATACGCAGTATTTT. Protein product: CASSLYSSGRADTQYF. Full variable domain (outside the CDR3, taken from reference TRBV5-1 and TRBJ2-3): KAGVTQTPRYLIKTRGQQVTLSCSPISGHRSVSWYQQTPGQGLQFLFEYFSETQRNKGNFPGRFSGRQFSNSRSEMNVSTLELGDSALYLCASSLYSSGRADTQYFGPGTRLTVL.

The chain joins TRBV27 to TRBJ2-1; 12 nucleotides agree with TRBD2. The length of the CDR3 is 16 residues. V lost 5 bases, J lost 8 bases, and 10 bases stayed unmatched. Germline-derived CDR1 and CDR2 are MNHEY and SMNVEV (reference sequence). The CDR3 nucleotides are TGTGCCAGCAGTCTCCTGACTAGCGGGAGCGGCGATGAGCAGTTCTTC. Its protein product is CASSLLTSGSGDEQFF.

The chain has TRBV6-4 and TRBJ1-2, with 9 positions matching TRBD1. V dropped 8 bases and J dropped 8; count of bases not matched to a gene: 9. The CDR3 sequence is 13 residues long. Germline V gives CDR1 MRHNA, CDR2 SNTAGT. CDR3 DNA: TGTGCCAGCTCGAGGGGACAGGGTATGGGCTACACCTTC. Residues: CASSRGQGMGYTF.

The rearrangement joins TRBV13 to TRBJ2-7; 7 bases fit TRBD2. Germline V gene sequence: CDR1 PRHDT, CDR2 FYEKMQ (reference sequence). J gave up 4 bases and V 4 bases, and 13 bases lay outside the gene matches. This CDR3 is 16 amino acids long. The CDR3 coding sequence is TGTGCCAGCAGCTCAGCAACGCGGGAGCGTGGGTACGAGCAGTACTTC. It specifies CASSSATRERGYEQYF.

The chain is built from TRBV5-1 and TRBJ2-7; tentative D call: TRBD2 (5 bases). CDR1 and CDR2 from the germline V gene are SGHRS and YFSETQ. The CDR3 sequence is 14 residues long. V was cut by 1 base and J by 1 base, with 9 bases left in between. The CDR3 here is CASSLRRQSYEQYF. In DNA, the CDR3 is TGCGCCAGCAGCTTGAGGAGGCAGTCCTACGAGCAGTACTTC.

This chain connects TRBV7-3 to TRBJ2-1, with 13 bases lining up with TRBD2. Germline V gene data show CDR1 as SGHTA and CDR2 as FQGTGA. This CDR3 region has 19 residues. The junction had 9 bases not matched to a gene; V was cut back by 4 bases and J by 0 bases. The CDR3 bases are TGTGCCAGCAGCTCCCCCCCGGGACTAGCGGGAAGCTCCTACAATGAGCAGTTCTTC. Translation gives CASSSPPGLAGSSYNEQFF.

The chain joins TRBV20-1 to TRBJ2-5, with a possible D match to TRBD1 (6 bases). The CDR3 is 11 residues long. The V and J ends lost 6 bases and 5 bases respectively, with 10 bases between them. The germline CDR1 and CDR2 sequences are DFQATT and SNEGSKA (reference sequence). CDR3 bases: TGCAGTGCCGAGGGGGTGGAGACCCAGTACTTC. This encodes CSAEGVETQYF.

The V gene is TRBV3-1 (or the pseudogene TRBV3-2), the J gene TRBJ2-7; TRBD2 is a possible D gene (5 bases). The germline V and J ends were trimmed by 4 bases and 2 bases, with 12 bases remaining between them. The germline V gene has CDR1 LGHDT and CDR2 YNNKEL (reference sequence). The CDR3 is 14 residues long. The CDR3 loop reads CASSLFRGTYEQYF. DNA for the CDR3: TGTGCCAGCAGCCTCTTTCGGGGAACCTACGAGCAGTACTTC.

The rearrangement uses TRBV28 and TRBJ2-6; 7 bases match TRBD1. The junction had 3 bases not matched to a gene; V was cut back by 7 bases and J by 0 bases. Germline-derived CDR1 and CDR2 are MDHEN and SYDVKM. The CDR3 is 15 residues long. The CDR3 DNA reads TGTGCCAGCACTTCAGGGGGCTCTGGGGCCAACGTCCTGACTTTC. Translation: CASTSGGSGANVLTF.

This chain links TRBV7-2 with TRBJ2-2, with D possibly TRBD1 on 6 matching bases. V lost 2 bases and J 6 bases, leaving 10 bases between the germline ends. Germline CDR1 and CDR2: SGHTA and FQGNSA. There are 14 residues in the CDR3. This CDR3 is CASSLFTGSGELFF. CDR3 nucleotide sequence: TGTGCCAGCAGCTTATTCACAGGGTCCGGGGAGCTGTTTTTT.

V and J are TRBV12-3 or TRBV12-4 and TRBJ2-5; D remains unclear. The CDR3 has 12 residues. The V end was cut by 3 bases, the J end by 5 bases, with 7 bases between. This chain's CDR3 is CASSFPGETQYF. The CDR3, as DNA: TGTGCCAGCAGTTTCCCGGGTGAGACCCAGTACTTC.

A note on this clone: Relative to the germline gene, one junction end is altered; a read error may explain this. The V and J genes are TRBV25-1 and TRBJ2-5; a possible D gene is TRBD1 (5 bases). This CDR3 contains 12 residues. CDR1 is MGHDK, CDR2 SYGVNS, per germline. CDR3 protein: CASSEYGVGVNF. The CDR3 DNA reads TGTGCCAGCAGTGAATACGGAGTAGGGGTCAACTTC. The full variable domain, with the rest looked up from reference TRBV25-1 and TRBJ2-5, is EADIYQTPRYLVIGTGKKITLECSQTMGHDKMYWYQQDPGMELHLIHYSYGVNSTEKGDLSSESTVSRIRTEHFPLTLESARPSHTSQYLCASSEYGVGVNFGPGTRLLVL.

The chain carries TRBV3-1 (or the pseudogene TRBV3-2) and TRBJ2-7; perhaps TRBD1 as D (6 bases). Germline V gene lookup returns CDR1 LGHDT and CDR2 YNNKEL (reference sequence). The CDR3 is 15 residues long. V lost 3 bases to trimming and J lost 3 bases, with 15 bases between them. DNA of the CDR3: TGTGCCAGCAGCCAGTCCGGGACACGAAACTACGAGCAGTACTTC. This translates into CASSQSGTRNYEQYF.

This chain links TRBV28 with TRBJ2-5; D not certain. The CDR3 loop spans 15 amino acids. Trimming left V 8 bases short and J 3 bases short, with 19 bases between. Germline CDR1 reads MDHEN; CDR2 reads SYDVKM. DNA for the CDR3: TGTGCCAGCTCGCGAAGGAGACCCTCTGAAGAGACCCAGTACTTC. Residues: CASSRRRPSEETQYF. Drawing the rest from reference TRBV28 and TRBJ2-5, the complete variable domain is DVKVTQSSRYLVKRTGEKVFLECVQDMDHENMFWYRQDPGLGLRLIYFSYDVKMKEKGDIPEGYSVSREKKERFSLILESASTNQTSMYLCASSRRRPSEETQYFGPGTRLLVL.

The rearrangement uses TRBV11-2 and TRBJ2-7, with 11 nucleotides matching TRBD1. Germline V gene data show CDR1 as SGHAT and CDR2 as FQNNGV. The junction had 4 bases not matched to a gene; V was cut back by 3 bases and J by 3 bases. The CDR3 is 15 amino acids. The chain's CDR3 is CASSFGQGADYEQYF. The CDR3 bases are TGTGCCAGCAGCTTTGGACAGGGGGCGGACTACGAGCAGTACTTC. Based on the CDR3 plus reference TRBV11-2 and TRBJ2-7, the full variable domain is EAGVAQSPRYKIIEKRQSVAFWCNPISGHATLYWYQQILGQGPKLLIQFQNNGVVDDSQLPKDRFSAERLKGVDSTLKIQPAKLEDSAVYLCASSFGQGADYEQYFGPGTRLTVT.

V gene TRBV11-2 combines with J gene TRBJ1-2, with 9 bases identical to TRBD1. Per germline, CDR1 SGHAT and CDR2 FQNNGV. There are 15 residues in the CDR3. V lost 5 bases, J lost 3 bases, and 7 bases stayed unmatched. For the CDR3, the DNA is TGTGCCAGCAGCGGTCGCCGGACAGGGGACTATGGCTACACCTTC. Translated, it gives CASSGRRTGDYGYTF.